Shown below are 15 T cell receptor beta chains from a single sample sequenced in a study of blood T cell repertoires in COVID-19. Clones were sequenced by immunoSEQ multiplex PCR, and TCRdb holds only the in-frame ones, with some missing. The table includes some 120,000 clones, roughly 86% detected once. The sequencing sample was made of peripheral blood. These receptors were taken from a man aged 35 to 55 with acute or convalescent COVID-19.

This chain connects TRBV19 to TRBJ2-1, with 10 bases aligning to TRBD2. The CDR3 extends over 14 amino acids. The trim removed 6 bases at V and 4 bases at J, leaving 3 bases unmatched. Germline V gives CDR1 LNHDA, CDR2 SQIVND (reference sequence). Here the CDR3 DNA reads TGTGCCAGTAGGCAAGCGGGAGGGTACAATGAGCAGTTCTTC. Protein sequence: CASRQAGGYNEQFF.

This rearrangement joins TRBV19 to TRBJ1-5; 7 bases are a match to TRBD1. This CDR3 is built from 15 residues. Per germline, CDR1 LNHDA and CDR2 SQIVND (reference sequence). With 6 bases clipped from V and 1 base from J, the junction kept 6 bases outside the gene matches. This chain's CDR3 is CASRAGTASNQPQHF. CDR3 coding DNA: TGTGCCAGTAGAGCCGGGACAGCCAGCAATCAGCCCCAGCATTTT.

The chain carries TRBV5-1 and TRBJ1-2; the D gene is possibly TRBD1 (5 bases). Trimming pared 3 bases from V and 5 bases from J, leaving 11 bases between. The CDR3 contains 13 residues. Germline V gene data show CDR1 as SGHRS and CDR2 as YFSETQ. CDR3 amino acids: CASSSRGTYGYTF. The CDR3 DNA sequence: TGCGCCAGCAGCTCTCGGGGGACGTATGGCTACACCTTC.

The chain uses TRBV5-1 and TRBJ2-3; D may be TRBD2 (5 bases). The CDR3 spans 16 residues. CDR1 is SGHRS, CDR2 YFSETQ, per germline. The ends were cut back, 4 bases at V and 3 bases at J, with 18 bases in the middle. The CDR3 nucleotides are TGCGCCAGCAGCGAAAACAGCGGTCTGGGTACAGATACGCAGTATTTT. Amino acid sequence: CASSENSGLGTDTQYF.

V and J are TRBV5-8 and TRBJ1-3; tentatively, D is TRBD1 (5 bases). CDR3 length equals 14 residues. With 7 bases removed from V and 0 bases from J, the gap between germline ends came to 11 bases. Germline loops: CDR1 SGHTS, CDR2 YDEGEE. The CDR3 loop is CASGSTVSGNTIYF. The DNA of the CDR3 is TGTGCCAGCGGATCGACAGTCTCTGGAAACACCATATATTTT.

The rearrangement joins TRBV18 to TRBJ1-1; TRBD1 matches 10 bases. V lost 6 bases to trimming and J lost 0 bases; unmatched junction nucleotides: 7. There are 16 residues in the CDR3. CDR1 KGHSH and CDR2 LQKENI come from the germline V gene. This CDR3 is CASSSGTGDMNTEAFF. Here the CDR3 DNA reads TGTGCCAGCTCTTCCGGGACAGGGGACATGAACACTGAAGCTTTCTTT. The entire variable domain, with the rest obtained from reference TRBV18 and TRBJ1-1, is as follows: NAGVMQNPRHLVRRRGQEARLRCSPMKGHSHVYWYRQLPEEGLKFMVYLQKENIIDESGMPKERFSAEFPKEGPSILRIQQVVRGDSAAYFCASSSGTGDMNTEAFFGQGTRLTVV.

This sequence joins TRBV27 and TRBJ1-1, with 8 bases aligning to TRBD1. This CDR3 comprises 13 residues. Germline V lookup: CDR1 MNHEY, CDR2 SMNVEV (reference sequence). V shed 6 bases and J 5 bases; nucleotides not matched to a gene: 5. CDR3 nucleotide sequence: TGTGCCAGCAGGCGTGACAGGGGTACTGAAGCTTTCTTT. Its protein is CASRRDRGTEAFF.

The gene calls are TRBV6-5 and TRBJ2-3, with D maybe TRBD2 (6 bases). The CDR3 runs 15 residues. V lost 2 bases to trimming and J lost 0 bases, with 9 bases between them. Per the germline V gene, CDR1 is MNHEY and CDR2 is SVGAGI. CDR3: CASSYRELSTDTQYF. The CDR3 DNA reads TGTGCCAGCAGTTACCGGGAGCTAAGCACAGATACGCAGTATTTT.

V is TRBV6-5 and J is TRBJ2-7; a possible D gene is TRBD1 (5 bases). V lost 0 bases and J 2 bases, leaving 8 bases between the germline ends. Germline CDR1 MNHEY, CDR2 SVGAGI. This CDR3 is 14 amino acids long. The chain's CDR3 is CASSYSPTAYEQYF. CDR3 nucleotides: TGTGCCAGCAGTTACTCCCCGACAGCCTACGAGCAGTACTTC.

The CDR3 protein is CASSQGQGLNTEAFF. The CDR3 coding sequence is TGTGCCAGCAGCCAGGGACAGGGGCTGAACACTGAAGCTTTCTTT. The rearrangement joins TRBV14 to TRBJ1-1; the match to TRBD1 covers 10 bases. CDR3 size: 15 residues. Unmatched junction bases numbered 1, after V lost 3 bases and J lost 0 bases. Per the germline V gene, CDR1 is SGHDN and CDR2 is FVKESK.

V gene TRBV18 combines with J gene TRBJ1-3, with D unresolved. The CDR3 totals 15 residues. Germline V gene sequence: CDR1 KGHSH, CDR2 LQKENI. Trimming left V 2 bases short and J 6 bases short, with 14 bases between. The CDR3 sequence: CASSPMGRGLNTIYF. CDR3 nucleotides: TGTGCCAGCTCACCAATGGGGAGAGGACTAAACACCATATATTTT.

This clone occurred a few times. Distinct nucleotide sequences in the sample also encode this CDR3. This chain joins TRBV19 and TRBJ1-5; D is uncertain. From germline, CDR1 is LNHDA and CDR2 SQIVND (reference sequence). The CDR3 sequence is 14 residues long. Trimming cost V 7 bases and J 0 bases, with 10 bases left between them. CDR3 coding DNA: TGTGCCAGTATCGGCGGACTTAGCAATCAGCCCCAGCATTTT. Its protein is CASIGGLSNQPQHF. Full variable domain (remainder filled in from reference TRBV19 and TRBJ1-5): DGGITQSPKYLFRKEGQNVTLSCEQNLNHDAMYWYRQDPGQGLRLIYYSQIVNDFQKGDIAEGYSVSREKKESFPLTVTSAQKNPTAFYLCASIGGLSNQPQHFGDGTRLSIL.

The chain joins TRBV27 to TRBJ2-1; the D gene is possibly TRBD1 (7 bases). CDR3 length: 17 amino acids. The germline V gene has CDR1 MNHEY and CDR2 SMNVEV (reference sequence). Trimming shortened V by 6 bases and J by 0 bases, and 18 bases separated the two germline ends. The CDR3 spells CASRTDPGGSSYNEQFF. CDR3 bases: TGTGCCAGCAGGACCGACCCAGGGGGGAGCTCCTACAATGAGCAGTTCTTC.

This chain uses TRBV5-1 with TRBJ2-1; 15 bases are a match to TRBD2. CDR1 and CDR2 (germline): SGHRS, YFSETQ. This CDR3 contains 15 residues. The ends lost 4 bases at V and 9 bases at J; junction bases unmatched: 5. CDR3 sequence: CASSAGTSGGSEQFF. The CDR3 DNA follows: TGCGCCAGCAGCGCCGGGACTAGCGGGGGGAGTGAGCAGTTCTTC.

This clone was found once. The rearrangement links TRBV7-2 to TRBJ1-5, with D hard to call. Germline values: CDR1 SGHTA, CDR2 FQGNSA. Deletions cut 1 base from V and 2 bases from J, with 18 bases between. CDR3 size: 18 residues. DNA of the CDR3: TGTGCCAGCAGCTTAGTCCCCCCACCCCAACAAGGCAATCAGCCCCAGCATTTT. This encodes CASSLVPPPQQGNQPQHF.